This T cell receptor beta chain was captured by sequencing in a study of blood T cells in healthy people across ages. Study summary: Roughly one uniquely barcoded beta molecule per two T cells was captured.

The donors, healthy Caucasians from Russia, were aged about 6 to 95. Deletions cut 4 bases from V and 2 bases from J, with 13 bases between. Germline values: CDR1 LNHNV, CDR2 YYDKDF (reference sequence). CDR3 length: 15 residues. The sample holds a few counts of this clonotype. The second PCR ran roughly 7 to 11 cycles with a sample-barcoded 5' primer and J-beta primers. Every cDNA was tagged by a template-switch adaptor with 12 random nucleotides. TCRdb re-analysed the 5' RACE reads in MiXCR, keeping a single row per CDR3 protein. The data contain 1 million or so distinct CDR3 sequences, under 55% of them seen just once; the ten biggest clones take up about 19%.

The chain joins TRBV15 to TRBJ2-3; D may be TRBD1 or TRBD2 (5 bases each). The sequencing sample was made of blood. This clonotype was obtained from a woman aged 55-70 years in good health. Here the CDR3 reads CATSIARGITDTQYF. The CDR3 bases are TGTGCCACCAGCATCGCGAGGGGCATCACAGATACGCAGTATTTT. The entire variable domain, with the rest obtained from reference TRBV15 and TRBJ2-3, is as follows: DAMVIQNPRYQVTQFGKPVTLSCSQTLNHNVMYWYQQKSSQAPKLLFHYYDKDFNNEADTPDNFQSRRPNTSFCFLDIRSPGLGDTAMYLCATSIARGITDTQYFGPGTRLTVL.